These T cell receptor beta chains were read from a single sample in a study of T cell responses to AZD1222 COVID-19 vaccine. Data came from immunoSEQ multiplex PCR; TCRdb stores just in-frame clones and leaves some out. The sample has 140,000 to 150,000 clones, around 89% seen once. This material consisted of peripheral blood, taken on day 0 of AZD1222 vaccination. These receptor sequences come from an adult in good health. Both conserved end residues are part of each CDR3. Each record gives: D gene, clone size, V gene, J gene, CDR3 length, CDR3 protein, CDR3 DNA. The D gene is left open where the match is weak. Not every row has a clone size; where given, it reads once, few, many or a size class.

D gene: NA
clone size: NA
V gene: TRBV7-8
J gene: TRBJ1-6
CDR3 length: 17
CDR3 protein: CASTLSGGRDYNSPLHF
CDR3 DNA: TGTGCCAGCACCCTAAGCGGGGGCAGGGACTATAATTCACCCCTCCACTTT

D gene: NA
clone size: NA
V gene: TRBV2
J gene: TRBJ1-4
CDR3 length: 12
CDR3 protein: CANQGVGEKLFF
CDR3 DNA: TGTGCCAACCAGGGAGTTGGGGAAAAACTGTTTTTT

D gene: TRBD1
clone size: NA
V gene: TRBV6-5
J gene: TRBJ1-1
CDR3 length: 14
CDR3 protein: CASTSGTGNTEAFF
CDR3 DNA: TGTGCCAGCACTTCCGGGACAGGGAACACTGAAGCTTTCTTT

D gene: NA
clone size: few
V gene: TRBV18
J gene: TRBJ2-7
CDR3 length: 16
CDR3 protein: CASSPVSGTTGHEQYF
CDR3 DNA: TGTGCCAGCTCACCGGTCTCTGGGACGACAGGCCACGAGCAGTACTTC

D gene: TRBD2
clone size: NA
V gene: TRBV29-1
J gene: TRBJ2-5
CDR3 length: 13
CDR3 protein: CSEEVAGQETQYF
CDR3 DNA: TGCAGCGAGGAGGTAGCGGGGCAAGAGACCCAGTACTTC

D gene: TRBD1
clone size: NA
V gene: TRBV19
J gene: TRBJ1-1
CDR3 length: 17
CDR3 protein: CASSATGTGGAGTEAFF
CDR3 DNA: TGTGCCAGTAGTGCCACCGGGACAGGTGGCGCTGGCACTGAAGCTTTCTTT

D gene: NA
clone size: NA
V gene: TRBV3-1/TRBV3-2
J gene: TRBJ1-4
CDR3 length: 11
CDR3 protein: CASRKDEKLFF
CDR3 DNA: TGTGCCAGCAGGAAGGATGAAAAACTGTTTTTT

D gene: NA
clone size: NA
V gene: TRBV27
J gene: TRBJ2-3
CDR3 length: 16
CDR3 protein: CASSLGPKPVTDTQYF
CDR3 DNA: TGTGCCAGCAGTTTAGGGCCAAAACCGGTAACAGATACGCAGTATTTT

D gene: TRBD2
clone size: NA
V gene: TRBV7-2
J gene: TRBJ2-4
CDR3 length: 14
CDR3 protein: CASSTERGAHIQYF
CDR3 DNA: TGTGCCAGCAGCACTGAGCGGGGGGCTCACATTCAGTACTTC

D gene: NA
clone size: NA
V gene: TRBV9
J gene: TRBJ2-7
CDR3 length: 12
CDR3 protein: CASSPPSYEQYF
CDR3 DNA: TGTGCCAGCAGTCCGCCCTCCTACGAGCAGTACTTC

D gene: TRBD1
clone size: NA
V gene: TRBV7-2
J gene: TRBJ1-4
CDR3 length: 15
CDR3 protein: CASSSPGTGNEKLFF
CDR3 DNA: TGTGCCAGCAGCTCCCCCGGGACAGGAAATGAAAAACTGTTTTTT

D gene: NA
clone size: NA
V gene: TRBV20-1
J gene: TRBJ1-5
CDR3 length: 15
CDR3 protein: CSASRGRDSNQPQHF
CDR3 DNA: TGCAGTGCTAGTAGGGGCAGAGATAGCAATCAGCCCCAGCATTTT

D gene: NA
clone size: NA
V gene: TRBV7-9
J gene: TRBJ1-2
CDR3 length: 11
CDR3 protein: CASSRTAGYTF
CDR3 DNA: TGTGCCAGCAGCAGGACAGCGGGCTACACCTTC

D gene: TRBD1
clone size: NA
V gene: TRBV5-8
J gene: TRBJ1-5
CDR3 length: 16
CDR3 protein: CASSINRGNPNQPQHF
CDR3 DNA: TGTGCCAGCAGCATAAACAGGGGGAACCCCAATCAGCCCCAGCATTTT

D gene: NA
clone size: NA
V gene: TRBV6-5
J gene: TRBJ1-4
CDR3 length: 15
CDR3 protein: CASNPTSTGNEKLFF
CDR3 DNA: TGTGCCAGCAACCCCACAAGCACAGGCAATGAAAAACTGTTTTTT

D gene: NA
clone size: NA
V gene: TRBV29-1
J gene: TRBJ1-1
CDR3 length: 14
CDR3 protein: CSVEGGQGSSEAFF
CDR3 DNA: TGCAGCGTTGAAGGAGGGCAGGGAAGCTCTGAAGCTTTCTTT

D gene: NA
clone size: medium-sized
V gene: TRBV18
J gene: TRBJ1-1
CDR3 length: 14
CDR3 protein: CASSPPRGGAEAFF
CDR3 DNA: TGTGCCAGCTCACCACCCCGGGGTGGCGCTGAAGCTTTCTTT

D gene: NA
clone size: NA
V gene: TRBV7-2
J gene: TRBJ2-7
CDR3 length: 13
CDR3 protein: CASSLGLSYEQYF
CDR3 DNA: TGTGCCAGCAGCTTAGGGTTATCCTACGAGCAGTACTTC

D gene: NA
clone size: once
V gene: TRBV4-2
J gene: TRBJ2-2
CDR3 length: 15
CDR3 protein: CASSQEQRNSGELFF
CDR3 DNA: TGTGCCAGCAGCCAAGAACAACGTAATTCCGGGGAGCTGTTTTTT

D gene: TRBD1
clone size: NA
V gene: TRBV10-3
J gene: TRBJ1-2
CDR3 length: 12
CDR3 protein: CANRGRSDGYTF
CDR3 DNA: TGTGCCAACAGGGGTCGATCGGATGGCTACACCTTC

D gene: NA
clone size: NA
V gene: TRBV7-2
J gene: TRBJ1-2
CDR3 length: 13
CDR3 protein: CASSFESLGGYTF
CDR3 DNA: TGTGCCAGCAGCTTCGAATCTCTGGGGGGCTACACCTTC

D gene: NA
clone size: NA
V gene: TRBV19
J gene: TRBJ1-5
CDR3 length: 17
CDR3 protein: CASRPGLGRESNQPQHF
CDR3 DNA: TGTGCCAGCAGACCGGGACTGGGGCGAGAGAGCAATCAGCCCCAGCATTTT

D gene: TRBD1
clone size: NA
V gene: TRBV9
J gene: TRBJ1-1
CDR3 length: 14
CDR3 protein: CASSGGLQGTEAFF
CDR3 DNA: TGTGCCAGCAGCGGAGGCCTACAGGGGACTGAAGCTTTCTTT

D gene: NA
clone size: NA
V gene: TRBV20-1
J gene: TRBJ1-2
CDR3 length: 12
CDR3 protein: CSASSGSNGYTF
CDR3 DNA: TGCAGTGCTAGTTCAGGGTCTAATGGCTACACCTTC

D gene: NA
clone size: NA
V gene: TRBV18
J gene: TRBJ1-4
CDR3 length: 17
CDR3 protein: CASRSGASRTTNEKLFF
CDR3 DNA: TGTGCCAGCCGAAGTGGGGCCAGCCGAACAACTAATGAAAAACTGTTTTTT

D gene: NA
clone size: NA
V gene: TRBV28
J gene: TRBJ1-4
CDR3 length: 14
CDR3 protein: CASSLVGVGEKLFF
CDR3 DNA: TGTGCCAGCAGTCTAGTGGGGGTGGGTGAAAAACTGTTTTTT

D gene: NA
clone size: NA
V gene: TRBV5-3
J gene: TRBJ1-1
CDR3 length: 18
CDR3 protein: CARSFRGGLNLGNTEAFF
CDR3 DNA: TGTGCCAGAAGCTTTCGCGGGGGCCTCAACCTCGGGAACACTGAAGCTTTCTTT

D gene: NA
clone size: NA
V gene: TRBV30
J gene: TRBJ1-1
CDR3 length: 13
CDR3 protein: CAWARGLNTEAFF
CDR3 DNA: TGTGCCTGGGCTCGCGGACTGAACACTGAAGCTTTCTTT

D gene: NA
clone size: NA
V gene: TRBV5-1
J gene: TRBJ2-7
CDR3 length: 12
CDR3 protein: CASSLGFYEQYF
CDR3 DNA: TGCGCCAGCAGCTTGGGGTTCTACGAGCAGTACTTC

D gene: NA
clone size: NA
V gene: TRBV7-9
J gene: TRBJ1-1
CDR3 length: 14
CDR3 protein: CASSFPVNGAEAFF
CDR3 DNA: TGTGCCAGCAGCTTTCCCGTGAATGGGGCTGAAGCTTTCTTT

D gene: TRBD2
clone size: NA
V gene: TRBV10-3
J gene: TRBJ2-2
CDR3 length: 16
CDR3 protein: CAISSDQRGNTGELFF
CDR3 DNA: TGTGCCATCAGCTCTGACCAGCGGGGAAACACCGGGGAGCTGTTTTTT

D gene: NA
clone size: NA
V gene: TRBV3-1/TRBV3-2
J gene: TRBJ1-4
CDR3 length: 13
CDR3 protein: CASSSDTPGGLFF
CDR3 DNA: TGTGCCAGCAGCTCTGATACCCCGGGTGGACTGTTTTTT

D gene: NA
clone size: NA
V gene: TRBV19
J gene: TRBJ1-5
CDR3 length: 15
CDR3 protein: CASSGGAVSNQPQHF
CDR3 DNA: TGTGCCAGTAGTGGGGGGGCAGTAAGCAATCAGCCCCAGCATTTT

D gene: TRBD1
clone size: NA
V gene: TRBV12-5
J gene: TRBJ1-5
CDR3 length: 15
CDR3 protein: CASGWDRVRNQPQHF
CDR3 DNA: TGTGCTAGTGGTTGGGACAGGGTTCGTAATCAGCCCCAGCATTTT

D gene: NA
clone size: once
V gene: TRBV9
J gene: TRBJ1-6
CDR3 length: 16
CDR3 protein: CASSVLGSSYNSPLHF
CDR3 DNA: TGTGCCAGCAGCGTTTTAGGGAGCTCCTATAATTCACCCCTCCACTTT

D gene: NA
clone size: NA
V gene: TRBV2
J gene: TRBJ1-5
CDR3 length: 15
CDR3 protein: CASSDVGGGNQPQHF
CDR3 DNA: TGTGCCAGCAGTGATGTGGGGGGTGGCAATCAGCCCCAGCATTTT

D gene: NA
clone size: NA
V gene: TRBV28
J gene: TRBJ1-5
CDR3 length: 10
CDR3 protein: CASGLSPQHF
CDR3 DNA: TGTGCCAGCGGCCTCTCACCCCAGCATTTT

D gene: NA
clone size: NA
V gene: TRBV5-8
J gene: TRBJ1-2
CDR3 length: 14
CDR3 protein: CASSLSVGRNGYTF
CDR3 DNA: TGTGCCAGCAGCTTGTCAGTAGGGCGGAATGGCTACACCTTC

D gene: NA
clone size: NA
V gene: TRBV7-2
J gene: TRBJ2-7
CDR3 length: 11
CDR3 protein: CASSLRNEQYF
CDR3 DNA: TGTGCCAGCAGCTTACGAAACGAGCAGTACTTC

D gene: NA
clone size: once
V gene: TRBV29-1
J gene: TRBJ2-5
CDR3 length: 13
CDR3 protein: CSVQTEYQETQYF
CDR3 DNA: TGCAGCGTTCAAACCGAGTACCAAGAGACCCAGTACTTC

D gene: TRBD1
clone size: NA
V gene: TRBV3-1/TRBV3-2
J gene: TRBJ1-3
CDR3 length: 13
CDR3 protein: CASSRDRGNTIYF
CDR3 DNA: TGTGCCAGCAGCCGGGACAGGGGAAACACCATATATTTT

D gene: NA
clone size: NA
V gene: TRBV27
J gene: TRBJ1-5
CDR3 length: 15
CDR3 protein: CASSLSREGNQPQHF
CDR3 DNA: TGTGCCAGCAGTTTATCTCGGGAAGGCAATCAGCCCCAGCATTTT

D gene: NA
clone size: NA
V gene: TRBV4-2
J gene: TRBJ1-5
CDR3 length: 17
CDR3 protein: CASSQDFQPYSNQPQHF
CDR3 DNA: TGTGCCAGCAGCCAAGATTTCCAGCCGTATAGCAATCAGCCCCAGCATTTT

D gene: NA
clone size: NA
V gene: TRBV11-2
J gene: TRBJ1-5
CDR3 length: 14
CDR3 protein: CASSLVPGLEPQHF
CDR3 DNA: TGTGCCAGCAGCTTAGTGCCAGGGCTGGAGCCCCAGCATTTT

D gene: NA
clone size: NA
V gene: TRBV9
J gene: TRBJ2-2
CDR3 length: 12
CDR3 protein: CASSLHTGELFF
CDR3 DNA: TGTGCCAGCAGCCTCCACACCGGGGAGCTGTTTTTT

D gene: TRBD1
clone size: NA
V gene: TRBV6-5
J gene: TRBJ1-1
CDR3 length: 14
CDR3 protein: CASSKNRGNTEAFF
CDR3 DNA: TGTGCCAGCAGTAAGAACAGGGGGAACACTGAAGCTTTCTTT

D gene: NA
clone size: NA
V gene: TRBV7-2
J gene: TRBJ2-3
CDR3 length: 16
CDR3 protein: CASSLDRDLRTDTQYF
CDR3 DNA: TGTGCCAGCAGCTTAGATCGGGACCTCAGGACAGATACGCAGTATTTT

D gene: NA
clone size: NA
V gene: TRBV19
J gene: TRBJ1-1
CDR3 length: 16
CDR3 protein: CASSKPAGGSNTEAFF
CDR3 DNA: TGTGCCAGTAGTAAGCCGGCGGGGGGTTCGAACACTGAAGCTTTCTTT

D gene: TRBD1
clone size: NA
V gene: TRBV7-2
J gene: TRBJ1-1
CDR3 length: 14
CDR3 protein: CASSLQGGSTEAFF
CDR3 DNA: TGTGCCAGCAGCTTACAGGGGGGTAGCACTGAAGCTTTCTTT

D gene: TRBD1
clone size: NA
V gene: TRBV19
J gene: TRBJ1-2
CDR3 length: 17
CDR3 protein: CASSTGTGVSANYGYTF
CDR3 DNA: TGTGCCAGTAGTACCGGGACAGGGGTATCAGCTAACTATGGCTACACCTTC

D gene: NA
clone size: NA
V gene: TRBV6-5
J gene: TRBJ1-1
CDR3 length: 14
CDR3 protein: CASSYSTGQPEAFF
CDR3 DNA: TGTGCCAGCAGTTACAGTACAGGCCAACCTGAAGCTTTCTTT

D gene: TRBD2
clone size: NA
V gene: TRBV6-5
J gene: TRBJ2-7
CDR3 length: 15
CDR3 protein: CASSYANAGGYEQYF
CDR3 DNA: TGTGCCAGCAGTTATGCCAATGCGGGGGGCTACGAGCAGTACTTC

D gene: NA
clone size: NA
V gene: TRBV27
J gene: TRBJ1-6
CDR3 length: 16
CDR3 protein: CASSIRWGDYNSPLHF
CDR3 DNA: TGTGCCAGCAGTATCAGGTGGGGAGACTATAATTCACCCCTCCACTTT

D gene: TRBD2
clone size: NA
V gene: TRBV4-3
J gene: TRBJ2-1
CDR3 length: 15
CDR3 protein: CASSQGRGGYNEQFF
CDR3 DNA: TGCGCCAGCAGCCAGGGGCGGGGGGGGTACAATGAGCAGTTCTTC

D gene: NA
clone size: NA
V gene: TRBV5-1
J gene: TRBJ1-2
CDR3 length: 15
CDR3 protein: CASSSRGGQGYGYTF
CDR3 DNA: TGCGCCAGCAGCTCCCGAGGTGGGCAGGGCTATGGCTACACCTTC